These 24 T cell receptor beta chains were all obtained from the same sample, sequenced in a study of cytomegalovirus exposure and HLA in healthy donors. Sequencing used immunoSEQ multiplex PCR; TCRdb keeps in-frame clones, though not all of them. The data contain about 160,000 clones, around four fifths of them singletons. Sample: PBMCs. The receptors come from a man aged 25 to 40 in good health and CMV-seropositive.

The V gene is TRBV30, the J gene TRBJ2-2; maybe TRBD2 (7 bases). Per germline, CDR1 GTSNPN and CDR2 SVGIG (reference sequence). This CDR3 comprises 12 residues. The CDR3 loop is CGGGRGTGELFF. CDR3 in DNA: TGTGGGGGGGGCCGCGGCACCGGGGAGCTGTTTTTT.

CDR3 DNA: TGTGCCAGCAGGAGGGGACAGGGGGCCTCGGAGCAGCCCCAGCATTTT. Translation: CASRRGQGASEQPQHF. V gene TRBV6-8 combines with J gene TRBJ1-5; 12 nucleotides agree with TRBD1. Per the germline V gene, CDR1 is MNHGY and CDR2 is SAAAGT. The CDR3 covers 16 residues. V dropped 6 bases and J dropped 7; count of bases not matched to a gene: 10.

CDR3 DNA: TGTGCCAGCAGCTCCCCAGGGTTCCAGGTTGGCGAGCAGTACTTC. Translation: CASSSPGFQVGEQYF. The chain joins TRBV11-2 to TRBJ2-7; possible D gene TRBD1, 5 bases. The V gene's germline CDR1 is SGHAT and CDR2 FQNNGV. The CDR3 spans 15 residues. Between the trimmed V and J ends, which lost 4 bases and 6 bases, there was a span of 19 bases. The full variable domain, its missing parts supplied by reference TRBV11-2 and TRBJ2-7, is EAGVAQSPRYKIIEKRQSVAFWCNPISGHATLYWYQQILGQGPKLLIQFQNNGVVDDSQLPKDRFSAERLKGVDSTLKIQPAKLEDSAVYLCASSSPGFQVGEQYFGPGTRLTVT.

This chain links TRBV27 with TRBJ2-5, with D possibly matching TRBD2 (6 bases). The CDR3 runs to 15 residues. Per germline, CDR1 MNHEY and CDR2 SMNVEV (reference sequence). V dropped 1 base and J dropped 5 bases, with 14 bases sitting between them. The CDR3 sequence: CASSLFSGRFETQYF. DNA of the CDR3: TGTGCCAGCAGTTTATTTTCAGGGAGGTTTGAGACCCAGTACTTC.

This chain joins TRBV19 and TRBJ2-5; 7 nucleotides match TRBD1. The V gene's germline CDR1 is LNHDA and CDR2 SQIVND (reference sequence). This CDR3 is built from 11 residues. V lost 10 bases to trimming and J lost 3 bases; unmatched junction nucleotides: 2. The CDR3 DNA follows: TGTGCCAAAGACAGGGAAGAGACCCAGTACTTC. Translation gives CAKDREETQYF.

The rearrangement joins TRBV23-1 to TRBJ1-5; a weak D match, TRBD1 (6 bases). TRBV23-1 is identified as an open reading frame with a role that is uncertain. The CDR3 is 19 amino acids. V was pared by 0 bases and J by 0 bases, with 18 bases between. This CDR3 is CASSQSVSYRVDSNQPQHF. CDR3 DNA sequence: TGCGCCAGCAGTCAATCGGTCTCCTACAGGGTAGATAGCAATCAGCCCCAGCATTTT.

J is TRBJ2-7 and V is TRBV2; 8 nucleotides line up with TRBD1. Per the germline V gene, CDR1 is SNHLY and CDR2 is FYNNEI. CDR3 length: 16 amino acids. V shed 0 bases and J 3 bases; nucleotides not matched to a gene: 7. The CDR3 reads CASSEALGDRIYEQYF. Written as DNA, the CDR3 is TGTGCCAGCAGTGAAGCGCTTGGGGACAGGATCTACGAGCAGTACTTC.

The rearrangement links TRBV7-2 to TRBJ2-5; possible D gene TRBD1, 5 bases. This CDR3 is 13 amino acids long. The V gene lost 1 base and the J gene lost 4 bases, with 7 bases spanning the gap. Germline V gene sequence: CDR1 SGHTA, CDR2 FQGNSA. For the CDR3, the DNA is TGTGCCAGCAGCTTAGACAGGCGAGAGACCCAGTACTTC. Translation: CASSLDRRETQYF.

This chain links TRBV19 with TRBJ2-4; 8 bases match TRBD1. CDR3 length: 15 residues. Germline CDR1 is LNHDA and CDR2 is SQIVND (reference sequence). Unmatched junction bases numbered 9, after V lost 5 bases and J lost 6 bases. CDR3 bases: TGTGCCAGTAGTCTTCGGACAGGGCGGGGAAACATTCAGTACTTC. This translates into CASSLRTGRGNIQYF.

The CDR3 loop reads CSVERVQETQYF. The CDR3 nucleotides are TGCAGCGTGGAGCGGGTCCAAGAGACCCAGTACTTC. The V and J genes are TRBV29-1 and TRBJ2-5, with D maybe TRBD2 (6 bases). This CDR3 region has 12 residues. V shed 6 bases and J shed 1 base, with 9 bases lying between them. Looked up from germline, CDR1 is SQVTM and CDR2 is ANQGSEA.

V is TRBV6-5 and J is TRBJ2-5; a possible D gene is TRBD1 (6 bases). Trimming took off 2 bases at V and 3 bases at J, with 10 bases between the two ends. This CDR3 has 14 residues. CDR1 is MNHEY and CDR2 is SVGAGI in the germline V gene. In nucleotides, the CDR3 is TGTGCCAGCAGTTACGCCGGACAGAAAGAGACCCAGTACTTC. As protein: CASSYAGQKETQYF.

This clone was counted only a few times. The chain employs TRBV19 and TRBJ1-3; D might be TRBD1 (6 bases). V lost 5 bases and J lost 0, with 14 bases in between. Germline V gives CDR1 LNHDA, CDR2 SQIVND (reference sequence). This CDR3 spans 16 amino acids. The CDR3 loop reads CASSEQGLSSGNTIYF. The CDR3 bases are TGTGCCAGTAGTGAACAGGGACTAAGCTCTGGAAACACCATATATTTT.

The sample holds one count of this clone. This sequence joins TRBV19 and TRBJ2-3; no clear D gene. The CDR3 covers 16 residues. The V end lost 1 base, the J end lost 2 bases, and 13 bases lay between the germline ends. The germline V gene has CDR1 LNHDA and CDR2 SQIVND (reference sequence). CDR3 loop: CASSIGAQMYTDTQYF. DNA of the CDR3: TGTGCCAGTAGTATAGGTGCACAAATGTACACAGATACGCAGTATTTT.

The chain employs TRBV6-6 and TRBJ2-7; 8 bases map to TRBD1. Germline-derived CDR1 and CDR2 are MNHNY and SVGAGI (reference sequence). V shed 6 bases and J 7 bases; nucleotides not matched to a gene: 11. The CDR3 consists of 14 residues. CDR3 loop: CASRPGQGSGEQYF. The CDR3 nucleotides read TGTGCCAGCAGACCCGGACAGGGATCAGGGGAGCAGTACTTC.

The chain uses TRBV5-1 and TRBJ2-7; 8 bases fit TRBD1. V lost 5 bases and J lost 2; bases outside the gene matches: 6. Germline V gene data show CDR1 as SGHRS and CDR2 as YFSETQ. This CDR3 has 14 residues. Here the CDR3 DNA reads TGCGCCAGCAGTCAGGGGACAGGCGCCTACGAGCAGTACTTC. The encoded protein is CASSQGTGAYEQYF.

The chain joins TRBV7-2 to TRBJ1-2, with 7 bases aligning to TRBD1. Germline assignment: CDR1 SGHTA and CDR2 FQGNSA. Unmatched junction bases numbered 7, after V lost 4 bases and J lost 8 bases. The CDR3 consists of 13 residues. CDR3 nucleotides: TGTGCCAGCAGCTGGGACAGCCGTGTGGGCTACACCTTC. As protein: CASSWDSRVGYTF.

The V gene is TRBV19, the J gene TRBJ2-7; D call uncertain. This CDR3 spans 12 amino acids. V lost 8 bases, J lost 2 bases, and 10 bases lay in between. Per the germline V gene, CDR1 is LNHDA and CDR2 is SQIVND (reference sequence). This CDR3 is CASGSSPYEQYF. The CDR3 bases are TGTGCCAGTGGTTCGAGCCCCTACGAGCAGTACTTC.

This chain connects TRBV10-3 to TRBJ1-5; no definite D call. Germline V gene data show CDR1 as ENHRY and CDR2 as SYGVKD. Between the trimmed V and J ends, which lost 6 bases and 0 bases, there was a span of 6 bases. There are 13 residues in the CDR3. This CDR3 is CAIRVYSNQPQHF. The DNA for the CDR3 is TGTGCCATCAGGGTCTATAGCAATCAGCCCCAGCATTTT.

The J gene is TRBJ1-2, the V gene TRBV30; 8 nucleotides match TRBD1. Germline V gene sequence: CDR1 GTSNPN, CDR2 SVGIG (reference sequence). V was pared by 4 bases and J by 6 bases, with 7 bases of the junction left unmatched. The CDR3 runs to 13 residues. In DNA, the CDR3 is TGTGCCTGGAATGGACAGGGAGCGGATGGCTACACCTTC. It is translated as CAWNGQGADGYTF.

This chain connects TRBV9 to TRBJ2-1; D perhaps matches TRBD1 (5 bases). The CDR3 covers 16 residues. The ends were cut back, 4 bases at V and 5 bases at J, with 19 bases in the middle. CDR1 is SGDLS and CDR2 is YYNGEE in the germline V gene. The DNA for the CDR3 is TGTGCCAGCAGCCCCCAAGCTGGGGCAGTAGACAATGAGCAGTTCTTC. Amino acid sequence: CASSPQAGAVDNEQFF.

The genes are TRBV28 and TRBJ2-1; tentative D call: TRBD1 (6 bases). V was cut by 3 bases and J by 5 bases, with 14 bases left in between. CDR3 size: 15 residues. Per germline, CDR1 MDHEN and CDR2 SYDVKM. The CDR3 here is CASSFFAQGNNEQFF. The CDR3 DNA reads TGTGCCAGCAGTTTCTTTGCACAGGGAAACAATGAGCAGTTCTTC. The whole variable domain, remainder taken from reference TRBV28 and TRBJ2-1, is DVKVTQSSRYLVKRTGEKVFLECVQDMDHENMFWYRQDPGLGLRLIYFSYDVKMKEKGDIPEGYSVSREKKERFSLILESASTNQTSMYLCASSFFAQGNNEQFFGPGTRLTVL.

There are a few counts of this clone. The rearrangement uses TRBV10-3 and TRBJ2-2; 11 bases line up with TRBD2. Germline CDR1 reads ENHRY; CDR2 reads SYGVKD. With V trimmed by 9 bases and J by 6 bases, 6 bases remained unmatched. The CDR3 sequence is 14 residues long. The CDR3 DNA sequence: TGTGCCATTACCGGGACTAGCGGCTCCGGGGAGCTGTTTTTT. Residues: CAITGTSGSGELFF.

The CDR3: CASSPLGGLAGGRSYEQYF. Written as DNA, the CDR3 is TGTGCCAGCAGCCCTCTAGGTGGGCTAGCGGGGGGGAGATCCTACGAGCAGTACTTC. This rearrangement joins TRBV9 to TRBJ2-7; 12 bases line up with TRBD2. The CDR3 covers 19 residues. V lost 4 bases to trimming and J lost 1 base; unmatched junction nucleotides: 15. The V gene's germline CDR1 is SGDLS and CDR2 YYNGEE.

The CDR3: CASSPRAGLYYEQYF. In DNA, the CDR3 is TGTGCCAGCAGCCCGAGGGCGGGCCTATACTACGAGCAGTACTTC. The chain joins TRBV7-9 to TRBJ2-7; tentatively, D is TRBD2 (5 bases). Germline CDR1 and CDR2: SEHNR and FQNEAQ (reference sequence). V shed 5 bases and J shed 3 bases, with 17 bases lying between them. The CDR3 totals 15 residues.